The 10 T cell receptor beta chains below were found in one sample sequenced in a study of beta chain features in type 1 diabetes (dated by TCRdb to 2016 to 2019). Here is what the overall study found, with its caveats: A moderate but significant shortening of TCRB CDR3 length was observed in type 1 diabetes patients in all four CD4+ subsets.

These receptors lack a known antigen. Libraries were constructed by the immunoSEQ multiplex PCR assay. The High Capacity cDNA Reverse Transcription Kit was used to reverse transcribe all of the isolated RNA, meaning that expressed TCRB transcripts were what got sequenced. Sourced from immuneACCESS, this table was stored by TCRdb with only in-frame sequences that have V and J called. A share of the clones is absent; for the studies checked, an unresolved V gene accounts for under half, and the remainder has no known explanation. Within this sample are under 130,000 clones, with 28% of them counted one time only. The ten largest clones add up to more than 0.5% of the sample. The specimen sequenced was central memory CD4+ T cells from blood. These receptors were collected from a woman aged 18-30 years with type 1 diabetes.

This clone has only a few counts. The chain couples TRBV29-1 to TRBJ2-5, with a weak D call TRBD2 (5 bases). Deletions cut 4 bases from V and 5 bases from J, with 8 bases between. Germline CDR1 is SQVTM and CDR2 is ANQGSEA. The CDR3 is 11 amino acids. CDR3 bases: TGCAGCGTTGCCCTAGCTGAGACCCAGTACTTC. This codes for CSVALAETQYF. The complete variable domain, with remaining parts taken from reference TRBV29-1 and TRBJ2-5, reads SAVISQKPSRDICQRGTSLTIQCQVDSQVTMMFWYRQQPGQSLTLIATANQGSEATYESGFVIDKFPISRPNLTFSTLTVSNMSPEDSSIYLCSVALAETQYFGPGTRLLVL.

The gene calls are TRBV2 and TRBJ1-1; D unclear. This CDR3 has 12 residues. Germline CDR1 is SNHLY and CDR2 is FYNNEI. Trimming took off 1 base at V and 11 bases at J, with 11 bases between the two ends. The CDR3 coding sequence is TGTGCCAGCAGTGAAGAGTCTGGGCACGCTTTCTTT. Protein sequence: CASSEESGHAFF.

This clone was observed a handful of times. This sequence joins TRBV30 and TRBJ2-5; the D is unclear. Germline V CDR1 and CDR2: GTSNPN, SVGIG (reference sequence). Trimming stripped 5 bases from V and 5 bases from J, with 15 bases between. CDR3 size: 13 residues. CDR3 in DNA: TGTGCCTGGGCTTCTGTTACATACGAGACCCAGTACTTC. Translated: CAWASVTYETQYF.

This clone has a handful of counts. The rearrangement uses TRBV19 and TRBJ1-5, with 7 bases that match TRBD1. The germline V gene encodes CDR1 LNHDA and CDR2 SQIVND (reference sequence). V dropped 10 bases and J dropped 5; count of bases not matched to a gene: 5. The CDR3 sequence is 12 residues long. The CDR3 DNA reads as TGTGCCACACGTACAGGGGATCAGCCCCAGCATTTT. Amino acids: CATRTGDQPQHF.

This clone has more than one count but fewer than ten. V and J are TRBV5-1 and TRBJ2-5; 13 nucleotides agree with TRBD2. V lost 4 bases to trimming and J lost 1 base; unmatched junction nucleotides: 7. The CDR3 has 17 amino acids. The germline gives CDR1 SGHRS, CDR2 YFSETQ. Written as DNA, the CDR3 is TGCGCCAGCAGCCCACCCGGGACTAGCGGGGCCCAAGAGACCCAGTACTTC. Its translation is CASSPPGTSGAQETQYF.

This clone was counted between two and nine times. The genes are TRBV5-1 and TRBJ2-7; 7 nucleotides line up with TRBD2. The germline CDR1 and CDR2 sequences are SGHRS and YFSETQ. The CDR3 is made up of 17 amino acids. With 0 bases clipped from V and 3 bases from J, the junction kept 12 bases outside the gene matches. CDR3 amino acids: CASSLAGGRGWVYEQYF. The CDR3 bases are TGCGCCAGCAGCTTGGCCGGGGGGAGGGGATGGGTCTACGAGCAGTACTTC. Filled out from reference TRBV5-1 and TRBJ2-7, the complete variable domain reads KAGVTQTPRYLIKTRGQQVTLSCSPISGHRSVSWYQQTPGQGLQFLFEYFSETQRNKGNFPGRFSGRQFSNSRSEMNVSTLELGDSALYLCASSLAGGRGWVYEQYFGPGTRLTVT.

The chain employs TRBV7-9 and TRBJ1-1, with a weak D call TRBD1 (6 bases). The germline V gene has CDR1 SEHNR and CDR2 FQNEAQ (reference sequence). V lost 5 bases and J lost 7, with 20 bases in between. The CDR3 loop spans 15 amino acids. CDR3 nucleotides: TGTGCCAGCAGCCCCCGGGGGGTCCAGGGGAATGAAGCTTTCTTT. Residues: CASSPRGVQGNEAFF. The full variable domain, completed using reference TRBV7-9 and TRBJ1-1, is DTGVSQNPRHKITKRGQNVTFRCDPISEHNRLYWYRQTLGQGPEFLTYFQNEAQLEKSRLLSDRFSAERPKGSFSTLEIQRTEQGDSAMYLCASSPRGVQGNEAFFGQGTRLTVV.

This clone has a handful of counts. This chain links TRBV30 with TRBJ2-3, with 7 positions matching TRBD2. V gave up 1 base and J gave up 3 bases; unmatched junction bases: 10. The CDR3 totals 16 residues. The germline V gene has CDR1 GTSNPN and CDR2 SVGIG (reference sequence). CDR3 sequence reads: CAWSGGAGRATDTQYF. The CDR3 nucleotides are TGTGCCTGGAGTGGCGGAGCGGGAAGGGCAACAGATACGCAGTATTTT. Complete variable domain (other parts from reference TRBV30 and TRBJ2-3): SQTIHQWPATLVQPVGSPLSLECTVEGTSNPNLYWYRQAAGRGLQLLFYSVGIGQISSEVPQNLSASRPQDRQFILSSKKLLLSDSGFYLCAWSGGAGRATDTQYFGPGTRLTVL.

The V gene is TRBV20-1, the J gene TRBJ1-5; D is undetermined. The CDR3 length is 11 residues. The germline V gene has CDR1 DFQATT and CDR2 SNEGSKA (reference sequence). V lost 3 bases and J 8 bases, leaving 8 bases between the germline ends. The CDR3 is CSASSGKPQHF. The DNA for the CDR3 is TGCAGTGCTAGTAGCGGCAAGCCCCAGCATTTT.

The V and J genes are TRBV27 and TRBJ2-1, with 8 bases that match TRBD2. V trimming: 3 bases; J trimming: 15 bases; junction bases outside the gene matches: 10. The CDR3 contains 13 residues. The germline gives CDR1 MNHEY, CDR2 SMNVEV (reference sequence). CDR3 sequence: CASSFEVGGRRFF. The CDR3 DNA reads TGTGCCAGCAGTTTTGAGGTTGGCGGGAGGCGGTTCTTC.